These T cell receptor beta chains were read from a single sample in a study of cytomegalovirus exposure and HLA in healthy donors. TCRdb's table, derived via immunoSEQ multiplex PCR, lists solely in-frame clones and lacks some. The sample lists roughly 100,000 clones, roughly 66% seen once, with more than 3% in the top ten. Sequencing used PBMCs. These receptor sequences come from a woman aged 45 to 65 in good health and CMV-seronegative. Both conserved end residues are part of each CDR3.

j_call,v_call,cdr3_aa
TRBJ2-6,TRBV29-1,CSAMGGANVLTF
TRBJ2-1,TRBV5-6,CASSLGMGQTYNEQFF
TRBJ1-6,TRBV30,CAWEYSSYNSPLHF
TRBJ1-2,TRBV25-1,CASSGPGQGYGYTF
TRBJ1-2,TRBV5-1,CASSVSGTPIPGYTF
TRBJ1-1,TRBV12-5,CASAPLNRVPNTEAFF
TRBJ2-3,TRBV28,CASRAGLNTDTQYF
TRBJ2-7,TRBV9,CASSVASGVYEQYF
TRBJ1-1,TRBV7-6,CASSLTGAGWTEAFF
TRBJ2-7,TRBV5-1,CASSLEGSSYEQYF
TRBJ2-1,TRBV4-3,CASSPGVSHNEQFF
TRBJ2-3,TRBV29-1,CSVGGTVGLDTQYF
TRBJ2-1,TRBV10-2,CASSEGLGLPPNEQFF
TRBJ1-2,TRBV5-1,CASSRDGTGYGYTF
TRBJ2-2,TRBV6-5,CASSKGTGGIEELFF
TRBJ2-7,TRBV9,CASSGTSGGPFDEQYF
TRBJ2-7,TRBV6-6,CASSYSTGYEQYF
TRBJ2-7,TRBV4-1,CASSQWETTTGEQYF
TRBJ2-5,TRBV11-3,CASSSGVGTQYF
TRBJ2-3,TRBV6-1,CASSEGTGIDTQYF
TRBJ1-2,TRBV18,CASSPSQGRGGYTF
TRBJ1-3,TRBV30,CAWSPTGSFSGNTIYF
TRBJ2-5,TRBV5-1,CASSFIAGGQETQYF
TRBJ1-1,TRBV7-9,CASSQQGANTEAFF
TRBJ1-4,TRBV5-1,CASSLGPGQVGEKLFF
TRBJ1-5,TRBV2,CASTGPGEGGQPQHF
TRBJ1-1,TRBV7-9,CASSSTIEGEVWNTEAFF
TRBJ2-7,TRBV7-6,CASSSPRGLSSYEQYF
TRBJ1-6,TRBV4-1,CASSQLAEAGSPLHF
TRBJ1-3,TRBV6-5,CASSQQSSGNTIYF
TRBJ1-5,TRBV5-1,CASRPTGAGNQPQHF
TRBJ2-4,TRBV15,CATSRDSGGAFHF
TRBJ1-5,TRBV5-4,CASSLQGDQPQHF
TRBJ2-3,TRBV2,CASTREDETGDTQYF
TRBJ2-7,TRBV5-1,CASSLVAGSHDEQYF
TRBJ2-1,TRBV19,CASRLDRSSYNEQFF
TRBJ2-3,TRBV6-4,CASSERSGYTDTQYF
TRBJ1-2,TRBV2,CASSRRNEGDGYTF
TRBJ2-3,TRBV10-1,CASSESSGGVTDTQYF
TRBJ2-7,TRBV18,CASSPGLLYEQYF
TRBJ2-3,TRBV30,CAFPLQRGSTDTQYF
TRBJ2-2,TRBV11-2,CASSPLELANTGELFF